The 23 T cell receptor beta chains reported below all come from one sample, sequenced in a study of T-cell memory formation after mild COVID-19. Using its own MiXCR run on the 5' RACE reads, TCRdb lists one record per CDR3 protein. The sample has about 390,000 distinct CDR3 sequences, about a sixth seen once. Sequences were obtained from PBMCs or a T cell subset sorted from them (not recorded which). The receptor source for this set is a man between 18 and 29 years old who had mild COVID-19 (a few samples of this study predate the infection). Cell type and time point are not known.

This chain links TRBV5-1 with TRBJ2-2, with 11 bases matching TRBD1. V shed 5 bases and J 7 bases; nucleotides not matched to a gene: 10. The CDR3 runs to 16 residues. Germline V lookup: CDR1 SGHRS, CDR2 YFSETQ. CDR3 in amino acids: CASRQPGQGVIGELFF. The DNA for the CDR3 is TGCGCCAGCAGACAACCGGGACAGGGGGTTATCGGGGAGCTGTTTTTT.

This clonotype was observed at least ten times. The rearrangement uses TRBV4-3 and TRBJ2-1; 7 bases are a match to TRBD1. The V gene's germline CDR1 is LGHNA and CDR2 YSLEER. V shed 6 bases, J shed 2 bases, and the junction held 7 bases outside the gene matches. The CDR3 has 15 residues. CDR3 bases: TGCGCCAGCAGTCCCGGGACAGCCGCCTACAATGAGCAGTTCTTC. This translates into CASSPGTAAYNEQFF.

J is TRBJ1-1 and V is TRBV14; TRBD1 agrees at 10 bases. The CDR3 totals 15 residues. The V and J ends lost 4 bases and 5 bases, in that order; junction bases with no gene match: 7. Germline assignment: CDR1 SGHDN and CDR2 FVKESK. The CDR3 is CASSRTGTGATEAFF. The CDR3 coding sequence is TGTGCCAGCAGCCGAACCGGGACAGGGGCGACTGAAGCTTTCTTT.

The genes are TRBV20-1 and TRBJ2-2; 10 nucleotides agree with TRBD2. Germline V gene data show CDR1 as DFQATT and CDR2 as SNEGSKA (reference sequence). The length of the CDR3 is 16 residues. Trimming cost V 5 bases and J 4 bases; bases outside gene matches: 10. The CDR3 spells CSAGPIVAGGTGELFF. The CDR3 region has the DNA TGCAGTGCTGGCCCTATAGTAGCGGGGGGCACCGGGGAGCTGTTTTTT.

This clonotype has a handful of counts. This CDR3 is CASSLMGTGGHTEAFF. The CDR3 bases are TGTGCCAGCAGCTTAATGGGGACAGGGGGTCACACTGAAGCTTTCTTT. The chain has TRBV13 and TRBJ1-1; TRBD1 aligns across 11 bases. J gave up 3 bases and V 2 bases, and 5 bases lay outside the gene matches. Germline V gene lookup returns CDR1 PRHDT and CDR2 FYEKMQ (reference sequence). This CDR3 region has 16 residues.

This chain uses TRBV11-2 with TRBJ1-1; D gene ambiguous. The CDR3 spans 15 residues. The germline V gene has CDR1 SGHAT and CDR2 FQNNGV. The ends were cut back, 0 bases at V and 6 bases at J, with 14 bases in the middle. The CDR3 loop reads CASSLERSSLAEAFF. DNA of the CDR3: TGTGCCAGCAGCTTAGAACGTAGTTCTTTGGCTGAAGCTTTCTTT.

A few counts support this clonotype. The chain links TRBV7-2 to TRBJ2-5; D might be TRBD2 (7 bases). The CDR3 is 15 residues long. Trimming stripped 1 base from V and 1 base from J, with 10 bases between. Germline-derived CDR1 and CDR2 are SGHTA and FQGNSA. CDR3 sequence: CASSLVRGAQETQYF. CDR3 bases: TGTGCCAGCAGCTTAGTTCGGGGGGCCCAAGAGACCCAGTACTTC.

This clonotype came up many times. The rearrangement uses TRBV5-1 and TRBJ2-7; the match to TRBD1 covers 9 bases. The CDR3 has 14 residues. The J segment lost 2 bases and the V segment lost 4 bases, leaving 4 bases of the junction unmatched. Germline loops: CDR1 SGHRS, CDR2 YFSETQ. For the CDR3, the DNA is TGCGCCAGCAGCCCGGACAGGGGACCCTACGAGCAGTACTTC. Amino acid sequence: CASSPDRGPYEQYF. The full variable domain, rest sourced from reference TRBV5-1 and TRBJ2-7, is KAGVTQTPRYLIKTRGQQVTLSCSPISGHRSVSWYQQTPGQGLQFLFEYFSETQRNKGNFPGRFSGRQFSNSRSEMNVSTLELGDSALYLCASSPDRGPYEQYFGPGTRLTVT.

V usage is TRBV4-3 and J usage is TRBJ2-7; D call uncertain. V dropped 0 bases and J dropped 4 bases, with 13 bases sitting between them. The germline V gene encodes CDR1 LGHNA and CDR2 YSLEER. The CDR3 has 15 residues. The CDR3 DNA reads TGCGCCAGCAGCCAAGAGGCCCAGACTGGTTACGAGCAGTACTTC. The encoded protein is CASSQEAQTGYEQYF.

This clonotype was recorded a few times. The rearrangement uses TRBV3-1 and TRBJ1-2; possibly TRBD1 for D (5 bases). V was shortened by 4 bases and J by 6 bases, with 15 bases between the two germline ends. The germline CDR1 and CDR2 sequences are LGHDT and YNNKEL (reference sequence). The CDR3 has 14 amino acids. CDR3 residues: CASSLPNPRDGYTF. CDR3 nucleotides: TGTGCCAGCAGCCTCCCGAACCCCAGGGATGGCTACACCTTC.

This clonotype was recorded at least ten times. V gene TRBV5-1 combines with J gene TRBJ2-2, with 9 bases lining up with TRBD1. CDR1 and CDR2 from the germline V gene are SGHRS and YFSETQ. CDR3 size: 15 residues. The V segment lost 4 bases and the J segment 4 bases; nucleotides outside the gene matches: 5. The DNA of the CDR3 is TGCGCCAGCAGCCCCCGGACAGGGGCCACCGGGGAGCTGTTTTTT. Its translation is CASSPRTGATGELFF.

The CDR3 sequence is CASSSTGSNTGELFF. CDR3 DNA: TGTGCCAGCAGCTCAACAGGGTCGAACACCGGGGAGCTGTTTTTT. The V call is TRBV11-2, the J call TRBJ2-2, with D perhaps TRBD1 (6 bases). The CDR3 sequence is 15 residues long. Germline loops: CDR1 SGHAT, CDR2 FQNNGV. The germline V and J ends were trimmed by 4 bases and 0 bases, with 9 bases remaining between them.

This clonotype has more than one count but fewer than ten. This chain uses TRBV9 with TRBJ2-5; 7 positions match TRBD2. Germline CDR1 and CDR2: SGDLS and YYNGEE. The CDR3 sequence is 16 residues long. V lost 0 bases to trimming and J lost 5 bases; unmatched junction nucleotides: 10. CDR3 amino acids: CASSVATERGYETQYF. The CDR3 DNA reads as TGTGCCAGCAGCGTAGCTACGGAGCGGGGCTACGAGACCCAGTACTTC.

This clonotype was counted between two and nine times. The chain couples TRBV5-1 to TRBJ2-5; D gene unclear. CDR1 is SGHRS and CDR2 is YFSETQ in the germline V gene. Trimming shortened V by 1 base and J by 2 bases, and 9 bases separated the two germline ends. The CDR3 consists of 14 residues. The CDR3 bases are TGCGCCAGCAGCTTGTGGCAGGCACAAGAGACCCAGTACTTC. Protein product: CASSLWQAQETQYF.

This clonotype appeared a few times. The chain has TRBV5-4 and TRBJ1-6, with 8 bases fitting TRBD1. CDR3 length equals 16 residues. The V and J ends lost 3 bases and 10 bases, in that order; junction bases with no gene match: 12. Germline V gene data show CDR1 as SGHNT and CDR2 as YYREEE (reference sequence). The CDR3 region has the DNA TGTGCCAGCAGCTCACCCCCCGGACAGGGTAGCTCACCCCTCCACTTT. It is translated as CASSSPPGQGSSPLHF.

V usage is TRBV20-1 and J usage is TRBJ1-2; D is perhaps TRBD1 (6 bases). Germline assignment: CDR1 DFQATT and CDR2 SNEGSKA (reference sequence). Trimming stripped 4 bases from V and 6 bases from J, with 15 bases between. The CDR3 runs 13 residues. CDR3 coding DNA: TGCAGTGCTATCGACAGGCTGGGGGATGGCTACACCTTC. Residues: CSAIDRLGDGYTF.

This clonotype appeared a few times. The chain has TRBV6-5 and TRBJ1-1, with unresolved D. CDR1 MNHEY and CDR2 SVGAGI come from the germline V gene. This CDR3 comprises 13 residues. The ends were cut back, 2 bases at V and 4 bases at J, with 8 bases in the middle. The CDR3 DNA reads TGTGCCAGCAGTTACCATGTTACCACTGAAGCTTTCTTT. The encoded protein is CASSYHVTTEAFF.

Only a few counts were recorded for this clonotype. The chain is built from TRBV9 and TRBJ2-5; 8 bases agree with TRBD2. CDR1 SGDLS and CDR2 YYNGEE come from the germline V gene. This CDR3 contains 15 residues. The V gene end was trimmed by 3 bases and the J gene end by 5 bases; junction bases not matched to a gene: 9. This CDR3 reads CASSGSSGLGETQYF. CDR3 nucleotide sequence: TGTGCCAGCAGCGGATCTAGCGGGTTGGGGGAGACCCAGTACTTC.

The chain carries TRBV4-3 and TRBJ1-4; no firm D call. Trimming took off 0 bases at V and 4 bases at J, with 15 bases between the two ends. Germline V lookup: CDR1 LGHNA, CDR2 YSLEER. The CDR3 contains 17 residues. CDR3 region: CASSQDRPRSGNEKLFF. As DNA, the CDR3 is TGCGCCAGCAGCCAAGATCGTCCCCGGTCGGGTAATGAAAAACTGTTTTTT.

The CDR3 loop reads CASSRRVGTEQYV. CDR3 nucleotides: TGTGCCAGCAGCCGGAGGGTTGGTACCGAGCAGTACGTC. The J gene is TRBJ2-7, the V gene TRBV5-6; tentatively, D is TRBD2 (6 bases). The ends were cut back, 4 bases at V and 6 bases at J, with 14 bases in the middle. CDR1 is SGHDT and CDR2 is YYEEEE in the germline V gene. This CDR3 has 13 amino acids.

V gene TRBV12-3 or TRBV12-4 combines with J gene TRBJ2-1, with a weak D call TRBD2 (7 bases). CDR3 size: 14 residues. Trimming pared 4 bases from V and 5 bases from J, leaving 12 bases between. The DNA of the CDR3 is TGTGCCAGCAGTTGGGGGGGCGGGGACAATGAGCAGTTCTTC. It encodes CASSWGGGDNEQFF.

The chain couples TRBV24-1 to TRBJ2-2; 8 nucleotides agree with TRBD1. The germline V gene has CDR1 KGHDR and CDR2 SFDVKD. CDR3 size: 17 residues. V was clipped by 4 bases and J by 3 bases; unmatched bases: 9. The CDR3 sequence: CATSDPPGGADTGELFF. The CDR3 DNA sequence: TGTGCCACCAGTGACCCACCAGGGGGCGCCGACACCGGGGAGCTGTTTTTT.

This clonotype was recorded at least ten times. The V and J genes are TRBV4-3 and TRBJ2-1; no firm D call. This CDR3 has 13 amino acids. Per the germline V gene, CDR1 is LGHNA and CDR2 is YSLEER. Trimming shortened V by 3 bases and J by 1 base, and 4 bases separated the two germline ends. Here the CDR3 reads CASSQGSYNEQFF. The CDR3 nucleotides read TGCGCCAGCAGCCAGGGGTCCTACAATGAGCAGTTCTTC.